The entry below describes one T cell receptor (beta chain). The antigen remains undetermined. The source of the sample is a study of response to subunit inactivated influenza vaccine. Overall study findings and caveats: A suggestion made by the authors is that each seasonal influenza vaccination recruits few new T cells.

J was trimmed by 1 base and V by 4 bases; bases with no gene match: 6. There are 15 residues in the CDR3. Germline V gene lookup returns CDR1 DFQATT and CDR2 SNEGSKA (reference sequence). TCRdb fed the RT-PCR reads into MiXCR, producing one record per CDR3 protein. The sample lists 450,000 to 600,000 distinct CDR3 sequences; approximately 16% were seen once. The sample consisted of CD4+ T cells sorted from PBMCs, taken around 25 months after vaccination. This TCR derives from a man aged 50-75 years who received an inactivated influenza vaccine. The V call is TRBV20-1, the J call TRBJ1-1, with 10 bases aligning to TRBD1. The CDR3 here is CSANDRGQGNTEAFF. CDR3 sequence (DNA): TGCAGTGCTAACGACAGGGGGCAGGGGAACACTGAAGCTTTCTTT.